These 27 T cell receptor beta chains were sequenced from one sample in a study of response to subunit inactivated influenza vaccine. TCRdb processed the RT-PCR reads anew with MiXCR; each CDR3 protein has one entry. The repertoire includes some 160,000 distinct CDR3 sequences, approximately 11% of them detected once, and 12% sits in the top ten. Sample: non-naive T cells sorted from PBMCs, taken 45 days after vaccination. The receptors here all came from a middle-aged man who received an inactivated influenza vaccine.

CDR3 amino acids: CASSFGYLAGPSYEQYF. CDR3 nucleotides: TGTGCCAGCAGCTTCGGTTATCTAGCGGGACCTTCCTACGAGCAGTACTTC. V and J are TRBV11-2 and TRBJ2-7, with 9 bases matching TRBD2. In germline, CDR1 is SGHAT, CDR2 FQNNGV. This CDR3 is 17 amino acids long. V lost 3 bases, J lost 1 base, and 10 bases stayed unmatched. The full variable domain, completed using reference TRBV11-2 and TRBJ2-7, is EAGVAQSPRYKIIEKRQSVAFWCNPISGHATLYWYQQILGQGPKLLIQFQNNGVVDDSQLPKDRFSAERLKGVDSTLKIQPAKLEDSAVYLCASSFGYLAGPSYEQYFGPGTRLTVT.

Notes on this clonotype: The germline gene is not matched at one end of the junction; a read error may be the cause. The rearrangement uses TRBV20-1 and TRBJ2-5; 12 bases agree with TRBD2. CDR1 DFQATT and CDR2 SNEGSKA come from the germline V gene (reference sequence). The CDR3 is 16 amino acids. This chain's CDR3 is CCARDSSGRAGETQYF. The CDR3, as DNA: TGCTGTGCTAGGGACTCTAGCGGGAGGGCCGGAGAGACCCAGTACTTC.

J is TRBJ2-7 and V is TRBV11-2, with 8 bases identical to TRBD1. V dropped 1 base and J dropped 4; count of bases not matched to a gene: 3. The V gene's germline CDR1 is SGHAT and CDR2 FQNNGV. This CDR3 is built from 14 residues. The CDR3 reads CASSLGTGRYEQYF. Written as DNA, the CDR3 is TGTGCCAGCAGCTTAGGGACAGGGAGGTACGAGCAGTACTTC.

This clonotype has just a few counts. This rearrangement joins TRBV6-4 to TRBJ1-6, with 11 bases aligning to TRBD1. CDR1 and CDR2 (germline): MRHNA, SNTAGT. The junction had 7 bases not matched to a gene; V was cut back by 0 bases and J by 6 bases. The CDR3 runs 18 residues. CDR3 sequence (DNA): TGTGCCAGCAGTGACTCGAAGGGACAGGGGGGCGGTAATTCACCCCTCCACTTT. Its translation: CASSDSKGQGGGNSPLHF.

This chain uses TRBV20-1 with TRBJ2-3, with 12 positions matching TRBD2. With 5 bases clipped from V and 3 bases from J, the junction kept 6 bases outside the gene matches. CDR1 and CDR2 from the germline V gene are DFQATT and SNEGSKA (reference sequence). This CDR3 contains 15 residues. As DNA, the CDR3 is TGCAGTGCTCCTCCTAGCGGGAGGGCGACAGATACGCAGTATTTT. It translates to CSAPPSGRATDTQYF.

This clonotype has a handful of counts. The chain links TRBV5-4 to TRBJ2-1; 7 bases fit TRBD1. The CDR3 has 15 residues. V shed 4 bases, J shed 2 bases, and the junction held 6 bases outside the gene matches. Germline CDR1 SGHNT, CDR2 YYREEE (reference sequence). In DNA, the CDR3 is TGTGCCAGCAGCCCGACAGGGCCGACCTACAATGAGCAGTTCTTC. Its protein is CASSPTGPTYNEQFF.

The chain recombines TRBV10-3 with TRBJ2-2; the D is unclear. This CDR3 has 12 residues. With 6 bases removed from V and 8 bases from J, the gap between germline ends came to 10 bases. Germline V CDR1 and CDR2: ENHRY, SYGVKD. CDR3 region: CAISLGSGELFF. The CDR3 bases are TGTGCCATCAGCCTAGGCTCTGGGGAGCTGTTTTTT.

This clonotype came up a few times. V usage is TRBV20-1 and J usage is TRBJ2-1, with unresolved D. V was pared by 2 bases and J by 5 bases, with 13 bases between. The CDR3 runs to 14 residues. Germline assignment: CDR1 DFQATT and CDR2 SNEGSKA (reference sequence). CDR3 DNA sequence: TGCAGTGCTAGACCTCCTACCCTCAACAATGAGCAGTTCTTC. It specifies CSARPPTLNNEQFF.

In its sample, this clonotype was seen once. V is TRBV6-1 and J is TRBJ2-5, with 15 nucleotides matching TRBD2. Germline V CDR1 and CDR2: MNHNS, SASEGT. This CDR3 spans 16 amino acids. After removal of 6 bases from V and 5 bases from J, the junction contained 7 bases not matched to a gene. The CDR3 reads CASRGLAGGPRETQYF. The CDR3 DNA reads TGTGCCAGCAGGGGACTAGCGGGGGGCCCGCGGGAGACCCAGTACTTC.

This sequence joins TRBV6-2 or TRBV6-3 and TRBJ2-7; tentatively, D is TRBD1 or TRBD2 (5 bases each). Trimming cost V 2 bases and J 2 bases, with 16 bases left between them. The CDR3 is made up of 16 amino acids. CDR1 and CDR2 from the germline V gene are MNHEY and SVGEGT. CDR3 amino acids: CASSYEGTIGPYEQYF. CDR3 in DNA: TGTGCCAGCAGTTACGAAGGGACCATAGGGCCCTACGAGCAGTACTTC.

This clonotype was detected a few times. The chain links TRBV19 to TRBJ2-4; 7 bases line up with TRBD2. The CDR3 totals 14 residues. The V gene's germline CDR1 is LNHDA and CDR2 SQIVND (reference sequence). V was clipped by 5 bases and J by 4 bases; unmatched bases: 5. CDR3 loop: CASSALAAKNIQYF. The DNA for the CDR3 is TGTGCCAGTAGTGCCCTAGCGGCTAAAAACATTCAGTACTTC.

This clonotype has ten or more counts. The chain couples TRBV3-1 to TRBJ2-7; D may correspond to TRBD1 or TRBD2 (5 bases each). V was clipped by 6 bases and J by 5 bases, with 23 bases between them. Germline CDR1 LGHDT, CDR2 YNNKEL (reference sequence). This CDR3 is built from 16 residues. DNA of the CDR3: TGTGCCAGCAGTAGATACGGGGCAGGGAGTTTCGACGAGCAGTACTTC. Translating it yields CASSRYGAGSFDEQYF.

CDR3 loop: CASSQGDRPFQETQYF. CDR3 nucleotide sequence: TGTGCCAGCAGCCAAGGGGACAGACCTTTCCAAGAGACCCAGTACTTC. V usage is TRBV4-2 and J usage is TRBJ2-5, with 7 positions matching TRBD1. The CDR3 totals 16 residues. CDR1 LGHNA and CDR2 YNFKEQ come from the germline V gene. J was trimmed by 1 base and V by 1 base; bases with no gene match: 6.

This clonotype ranks as medium-sized. The genes are TRBV12-3 or TRBV12-4 and TRBJ2-2, with D possibly TRBD2 on 6 matching bases. The CDR3 is 15 residues long. Trimming pared 8 bases from V and 6 bases from J, leaving 19 bases between. The CDR3 DNA reads as TGTGCCAGCTCATGGGGGGAATCGGCGGCCGGGGAGCTGTTTTTT. Its translation is CASSWGESAAGELFF.

This clonotype was recorded at least ten times. This sequence joins TRBV29-1 and TRBJ2-5; weak D call: TRBD2 (5 bases). The germline V gene has CDR1 SQVTM and CDR2 ANQGSEA. V lost 5 bases and J lost 4, with 11 bases in between. The CDR3 covers 12 residues. CDR3 nucleotides: TGCAGCGTTATTTCCGGGGTAGAGACCCAGTACTTC. Translation: CSVISGVETQYF.

On this clonotype itself: This sequence may be a read error, since a much larger clone differs from it by one base. The V and J genes are TRBV24-1 and TRBJ1-2, with TRBD1 matching 8 bases. The germline V gene encodes CDR1 KGHDR and CDR2 SFDVKD. The CDR3 contains 14 residues. With V trimmed by 6 bases and J by 7 bases, 9 bases remained unmatched. DNA of the CDR3: TGTGCCACCAGTACCAACAGGGGGGTAGGTGGCTACACCTTC. This sequence encodes CATSTNRGVGGYTF.

This clonotype was recorded a few times. The rearrangement joins TRBV18 to TRBJ1-4; D gene ambiguous. The CDR3 is 14 residues long. Germline CDR1 KGHSH, CDR2 LQKENI. Deletions cut 0 bases from V and 8 bases from J, with 10 bases between. CDR3 loop: CASSPPARTEKLFF. Here the CDR3 DNA reads TGTGCCAGCTCACCACCGGCCCGCACGGAAAAACTGTTTTTT.

This clonotype came up many times. CDR3 bases: TGCAGTGCTAGAGATCTCGGTGAAAAACTGTTTTTT. It codes for CSARDLGEKLFF. The chain employs TRBV20-1 and TRBJ1-4, with no clear D. CDR3 length: 12 residues. Germline CDR1 and CDR2: DFQATT and SNEGSKA (reference sequence). V was shortened by 0 bases and J by 7 bases, with 6 bases between the two germline ends.

The rearrangement uses TRBV7-2 and TRBJ1-3; 7 bases fit TRBD1. Germline lookup yields CDR1 SGHTA and CDR2 FQGNSA. With V trimmed by 5 bases and J by 8 bases, 6 bases remained unmatched. The CDR3 is 13 residues long. CDR3 nucleotide sequence: TGTGCCAGCAGCCGTCAGGGGGGCGACACCATATATTTT. Translation: CASSRQGGDTIYF.

This clonotype was counted ten times or more. The V gene is TRBV5-1, the J gene TRBJ1-2; D ambiguous. The CDR3 runs to 13 residues. Germline V gene lookup returns CDR1 SGHRS and CDR2 YFSETQ. The ends were cut back, 0 bases at V and 4 bases at J, with 7 bases in the middle. The CDR3 region has the DNA TGCGCCAGCAGCTTGGGTTCGGGCTATGGCTACACCTTC. Translating it yields CASSLGSGYGYTF.

This chain connects TRBV5-1 to TRBJ2-7, with 7 bases lining up with TRBD1. J gave up 2 bases and V 0 bases, and 5 bases lay outside the gene matches. The germline gives CDR1 SGHRS, CDR2 YFSETQ. This CDR3 comprises 15 residues. CDR3 sequence (DNA): TGCGCCAGCAGCTTGGGTAGTACAGGGGCCTACGAGCAGTACTTC. This sequence encodes CASSLGSTGAYEQYF.

This clonotype was detected ten times or more. This chain joins TRBV12-3 or TRBV12-4 and TRBJ2-1, with 8 bases lining up with TRBD2. J gave up 7 bases and V 8 bases, and 10 bases lay outside the gene matches. The CDR3 is 14 amino acids. The CDR3 DNA reads TGTGCCAGCCGGTCGGGGGGGGCGGTGAATGAGCAGTTCTTC. It translates to CASRSGGAVNEQFF.

This clonotype was found many times. The genes are TRBV6-2 or TRBV6-3 and TRBJ2-1, with D possibly being TRBD1 or TRBD2 (5 bases each). CDR3 length: 13 residues. V dropped 7 bases and J dropped 7 bases, with 14 bases sitting between them. CDR1 MNHEY and CDR2 SVGEGT come from the germline V gene. The CDR3 nucleotides are TGTGCCAGCACTCGGGACGGCTGGAATGAGCAGTTCTTC. Translated, it gives CASTRDGWNEQFF.

This clonotype turned up a few times. The chain uses TRBV2 and TRBJ2-7; 8 bases map to TRBD2. Germline V lookup: CDR1 SNHLY, CDR2 FYNNEI. The CDR3 runs to 15 residues. V was clipped by 5 bases and J by 3 bases; unmatched bases: 9. The CDR3 loop reads CASSPRGVVVYEQYF. For the CDR3, the DNA is TGTGCCAGCAGTCCGCGGGGGGTTGTTGTCTACGAGCAGTACTTC.

This clonotype occurred a few times. The rearrangement uses TRBV6-1 and TRBJ1-1; D ambiguous. Trimming stripped 6 bases from V and 4 bases from J, with 12 bases between. CDR1 is MNHNS, CDR2 SASEGT, per germline. This CDR3 region has 13 residues. The CDR3 spells CASRQYFVTEAFF. CDR3 nucleotides: TGTGCCAGCAGACAGTATTTTGTCACTGAAGCTTTCTTT.

This clonotype was recorded at least ten times. This chain uses TRBV5-1 with TRBJ1-6; 9 bases line up with TRBD1. CDR3 length: 14 amino acids. Germline V gene sequence: CDR1 SGHRS, CDR2 YFSETQ. V lost 4 bases, J lost 10 bases, and 6 bases stayed unmatched. CDR3 protein: CASSAGQGNSPLHF. Here the CDR3 DNA reads TGCGCCAGCAGCGCGGGACAGGGTAACTCACCCCTCCACTTT.

The sample holds a few counts of this clonotype. This chain uses TRBV14 with TRBJ2-3, with 8 bases identical to TRBD2. J gave up 6 bases and V 1 base, and 6 bases lay outside the gene matches. The CDR3 has 15 amino acids. Germline CDR1 reads SGHDN; CDR2 reads FVKESK. The CDR3 here is CASSQGTGGPDTQYF. The CDR3 DNA is TGTGCCAGCAGCCAAGGAACGGGAGGGCCTGATACGCAGTATTTT.